One sample yielded the 6 T cell receptor beta chains listed below, sequenced in a study of shared clonotypes between healthy human individuals. The method was immunoSEQ multiplex PCR; TCRdb's version includes in-frame clones alone and lacks a portion of them. Here the sample spans about 480,000 clones, about 79% being singletons. The sequenced sample consisted of PBMCs. Receptor source: a woman aged 40 to 50 in good health. Some clones in this sample may be carry-over from other donors' samples.

The CDR3 DNA sequence: TGTGCCAGCAGCTTATGGGGACAGGGCAAGAACACCGGGGAGCTGTTTTTT. Translated: CASSLWGQGKNTGELFF. The chain uses TRBV7-9 and TRBJ2-2, with 9 positions matching TRBD1. The CDR3 is 17 amino acids. CDR1 is SEHNR and CDR2 is FQNEAQ in the germline V gene (reference sequence). V lost 2 bases and J lost 1; bases outside the gene matches: 5.

The chain employs TRBV7-2 and TRBJ2-1; D gene unclear. Germline V lookup: CDR1 SGHTA, CDR2 FQGNSA. The CDR3 sequence is 18 residues long. V gave up 4 bases and J gave up 0 bases, with 19 bases separating them. CDR3 residues: CASSWFPRVLSSYNEQFF. The CDR3 DNA is TGTGCCAGCAGCTGGTTTCCCCGGGTGCTAAGCTCCTACAATGAGCAGTTCTTC.

The chain combines TRBV6-5 with TRBJ2-7; no reliable D call. The CDR3 sequence is 12 residues long. Trimming left V 11 bases short and J 0 bases short, with 11 bases between. Per the germline V gene, CDR1 is MNHEY and CDR2 is SVGAGI. The CDR3 loop reads CAVKGRSYEQYF. CDR3 DNA: TGTGCCGTTAAGGGCCGCTCCTACGAGCAGTACTTC.

The gene calls are TRBV5-1 and TRBJ1-6; D is possibly TRBD1 (5 bases). Trimming left V 1 base short and J 7 bases short, with 9 bases between. This CDR3 has 14 residues. Germline loops: CDR1 SGHRS, CDR2 YFSETQ. The DNA of the CDR3 is TGCGCCAGCAGCTTGCAGGGTCTGAATTCACCCCTCCACTTT. Translated, it gives CASSLQGLNSPLHF. Drawing the rest from reference TRBV5-1 and TRBJ1-6, the complete variable domain is KAGVTQTPRYLIKTRGQQVTLSCSPISGHRSVSWYQQTPGQGLQFLFEYFSETQRNKGNFPGRFSGRQFSNSRSEMNVSTLELGDSALYLCASSLQGLNSPLHFGNGTRLTVT.

The chain couples TRBV19 to TRBJ1-1, with D unresolved. The V and J ends lost 7 bases and 1 base respectively, with 10 bases between them. This CDR3 is built from 13 residues. Germline V gene lookup returns CDR1 LNHDA and CDR2 SQIVND (reference sequence). The CDR3 DNA follows: TGTGCCAGTACGGGGAGGCGGAACACTGAAGCTTTCTTT. The encoded protein is CASTGRRNTEAFF.

CDR3 residues: CASSPYSGANVLTF. As DNA, the CDR3 is TGTGCCAGCTCACCCTACTCTGGGGCCAACGTCCTGACTTTC. The J gene is TRBJ2-6, the V gene TRBV18, with D uncertain. The CDR3 extends over 14 amino acids. CDR1 is KGHSH and CDR2 is LQKENI in the germline V gene. Trimming took 3 bases from V and 0 from J, leaving 3 bases between them.